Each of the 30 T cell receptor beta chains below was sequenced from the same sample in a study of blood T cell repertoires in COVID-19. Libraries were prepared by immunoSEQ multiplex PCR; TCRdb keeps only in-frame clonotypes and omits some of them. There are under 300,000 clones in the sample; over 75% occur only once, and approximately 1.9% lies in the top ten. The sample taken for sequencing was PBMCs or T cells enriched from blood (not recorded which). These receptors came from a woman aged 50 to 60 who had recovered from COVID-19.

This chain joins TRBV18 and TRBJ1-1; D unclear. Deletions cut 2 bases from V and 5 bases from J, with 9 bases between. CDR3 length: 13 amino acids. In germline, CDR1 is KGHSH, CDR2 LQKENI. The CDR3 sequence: CASSPDLETEAFF. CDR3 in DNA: TGTGCCAGCTCACCAGACCTGGAGACTGAAGCTTTCTTT.

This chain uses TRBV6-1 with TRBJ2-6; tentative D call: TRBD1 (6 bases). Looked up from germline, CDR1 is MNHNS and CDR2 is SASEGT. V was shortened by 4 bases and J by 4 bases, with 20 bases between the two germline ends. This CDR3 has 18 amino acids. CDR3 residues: CASSVSGTTSLGANVLTF. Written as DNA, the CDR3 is TGTGCCAGCAGTGTCTCCGGGACAACTTCTCTAGGGGCCAACGTCCTGACTTTC.

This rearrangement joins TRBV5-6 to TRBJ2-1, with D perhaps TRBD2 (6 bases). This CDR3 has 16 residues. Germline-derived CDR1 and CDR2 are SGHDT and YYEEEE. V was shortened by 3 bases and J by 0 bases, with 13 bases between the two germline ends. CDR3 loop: CASSWELAISYNEQFF. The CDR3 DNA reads TGTGCCAGCAGCTGGGAACTAGCTATCTCCTACAATGAGCAGTTCTTC.

The chain's CDR3 is CASSLTLGRYQPQHF. CDR3 DNA sequence: TGTGCCAGCAGTTTAACCTTGGGGCGGTACCAGCCCCAGCATTTT. The rearrangement uses TRBV28 and TRBJ1-5; a weak D match, TRBD1 (5 bases). The CDR3 is 15 amino acids. V was shortened by 2 bases and J by 7 bases, with 15 bases between the two germline ends. CDR1 and CDR2 (germline): MDHEN, SYDVKM.

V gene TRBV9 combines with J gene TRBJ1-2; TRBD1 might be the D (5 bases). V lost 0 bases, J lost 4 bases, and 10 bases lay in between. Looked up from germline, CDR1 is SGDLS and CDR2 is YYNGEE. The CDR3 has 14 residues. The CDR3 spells CASSVAGGIYGYTF. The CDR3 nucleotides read TGTGCCAGCAGCGTAGCGGGGGGGATCTATGGCTACACCTTC. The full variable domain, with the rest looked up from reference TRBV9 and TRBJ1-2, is DSGVTQTPKHLITATGQRVTLRCSPRSGDLSVYWYQQSLDQGLQFLIQYYNGEERAKGNILERFSAQQFPDLHSELNLSSLELGDSALYFCASSVAGGIYGYTFGSGTRLTVV.

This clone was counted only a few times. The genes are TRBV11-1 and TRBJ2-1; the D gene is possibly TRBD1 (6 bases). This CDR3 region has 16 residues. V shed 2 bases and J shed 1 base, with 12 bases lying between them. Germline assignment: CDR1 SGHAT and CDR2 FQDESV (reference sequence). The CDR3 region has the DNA TGTGCCAGCAGCTTAAGGAAGGACAGATCCTACAATGAGCAGTTCTTC. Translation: CASSLRKDRSYNEQFF.

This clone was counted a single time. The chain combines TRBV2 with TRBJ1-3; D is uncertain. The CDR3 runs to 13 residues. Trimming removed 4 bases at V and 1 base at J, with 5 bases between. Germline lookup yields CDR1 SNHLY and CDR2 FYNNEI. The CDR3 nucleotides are TGTGCCAGCAGTGGGCAATCTGGAAACACCATATATTTT. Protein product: CASSGQSGNTIYF.

CDR3: CASSPLAGGADTQYF. In DNA form, the CDR3 reads TGTGCCAGCAGCCCTCTAGCGGGAGGGGCAGATACGCAGTATTTT. The rearrangement joins TRBV3-1 (or the pseudogene TRBV3-2) to TRBJ2-3, with TRBD2 matching 12 bases. The J segment lost 4 bases and the V segment lost 4 bases, leaving 3 bases of the junction unmatched. CDR1 LGHDT and CDR2 YNNKEL come from the germline V gene (reference sequence). The CDR3 sequence is 15 residues long.

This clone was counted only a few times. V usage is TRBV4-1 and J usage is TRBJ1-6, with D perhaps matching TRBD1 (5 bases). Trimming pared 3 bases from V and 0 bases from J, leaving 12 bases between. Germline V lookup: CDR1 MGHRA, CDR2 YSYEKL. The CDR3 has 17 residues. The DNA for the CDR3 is TGCGCCAGCAGCCAGGGGCAGGCTAGCTCCTATAATTCACCCCTCCACTTT. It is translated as CASSQGQASSYNSPLHF.

The CDR3 sequence is CASSPRDSSYEQYF. The CDR3 bases are TGTGCCAGCAGCCCCCGGGACAGCTCCTACGAGCAGTACTTC. The chain combines TRBV9 with TRBJ2-7; 7 nucleotides agree with TRBD1. CDR3 size: 14 residues. Germline CDR1 and CDR2: SGDLS and YYNGEE. Germline trimming cut 4 bases from V and 0 bases from J; bases unmatched to any gene: 4. Complete variable domain (other parts from reference TRBV9 and TRBJ2-7): DSGVTQTPKHLITATGQRVTLRCSPRSGDLSVYWYQQSLDQGLQFLIQYYNGEERAKGNILERFSAQQFPDLHSELNLSSLELGDSALYFCASSPRDSSYEQYFGPGTRLTVT.

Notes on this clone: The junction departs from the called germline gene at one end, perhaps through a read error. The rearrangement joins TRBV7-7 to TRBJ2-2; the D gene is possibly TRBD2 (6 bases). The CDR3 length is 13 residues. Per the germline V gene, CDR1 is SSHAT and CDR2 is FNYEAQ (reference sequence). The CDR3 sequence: CASSLAEVGELFF. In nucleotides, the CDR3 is TGTGCTAGCAGCTTAGCGGAGGTGGGGGAGCTGTTTTTT. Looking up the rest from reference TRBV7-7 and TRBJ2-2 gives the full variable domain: GAGVSQSPRYKVTKRGQDVTLRCDPISSHATLYWYQQALGQGPEFLTYFNYEAQPDKSGLPSDRFSAERPEGSISTLTIQRTEQRDSAMYRCASSLAEVGELFFGEGSRLTVL.

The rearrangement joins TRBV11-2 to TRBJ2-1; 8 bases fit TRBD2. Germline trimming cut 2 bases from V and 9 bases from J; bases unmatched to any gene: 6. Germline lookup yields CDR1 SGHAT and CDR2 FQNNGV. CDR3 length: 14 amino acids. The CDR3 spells CASSLFGTRGEQFF. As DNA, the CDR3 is TGTGCCAGCAGCTTATTCGGGACTAGAGGTGAGCAGTTCTTC.

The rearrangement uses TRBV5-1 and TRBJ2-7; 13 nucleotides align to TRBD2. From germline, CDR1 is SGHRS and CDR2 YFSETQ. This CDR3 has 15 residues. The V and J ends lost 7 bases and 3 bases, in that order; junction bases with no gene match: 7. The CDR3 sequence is CASHLGTSGVYEQYF. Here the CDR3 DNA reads TGCGCCAGCCACCTAGGGACTAGCGGGGTCTACGAGCAGTACTTC.

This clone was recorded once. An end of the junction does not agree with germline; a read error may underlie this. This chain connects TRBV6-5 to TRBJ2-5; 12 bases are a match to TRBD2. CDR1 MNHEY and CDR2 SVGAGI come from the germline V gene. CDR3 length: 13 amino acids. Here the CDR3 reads CASSPRTSGTKNF. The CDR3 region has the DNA TGTGCCAGCAGTCCCCGGACTAGCGGGACAAAGAACTTC.

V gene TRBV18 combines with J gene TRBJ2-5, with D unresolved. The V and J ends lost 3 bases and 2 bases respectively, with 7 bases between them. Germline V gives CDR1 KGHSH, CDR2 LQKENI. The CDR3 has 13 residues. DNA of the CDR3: TGTGCCAGCTCACCGAATCAGCAAGAGACCCAGTACTTC. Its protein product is CASSPNQQETQYF. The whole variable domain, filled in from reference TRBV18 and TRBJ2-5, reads NAGVMQNPRHLVRRRGQEARLRCSPMKGHSHVYWYRQLPEEGLKFMVYLQKENIIDESGMPKERFSAEFPKEGPSILRIQQVVRGDSAAYFCASSPNQQETQYFGPGTRLLVL.

The CDR3 protein is CASSFYGSSYEQYF. For the CDR3, the DNA is TGTGCCAGCAGCTTTTACGGGAGCTCCTACGAGCAGTACTTC. This chain uses TRBV11-2 with TRBJ2-7, with D possibly TRBD2 on 6 matching bases. The V end lost 3 bases, the J end lost 0 bases, and 9 bases lay between the germline ends. From germline, CDR1 is SGHAT and CDR2 FQNNGV. This CDR3 is 14 amino acids long.

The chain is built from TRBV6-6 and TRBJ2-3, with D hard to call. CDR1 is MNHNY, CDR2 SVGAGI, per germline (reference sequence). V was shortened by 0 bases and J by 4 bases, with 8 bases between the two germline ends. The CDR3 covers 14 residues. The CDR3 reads CASSYSESPDTQYF. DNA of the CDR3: TGTGCCAGCAGTTACTCAGAGAGCCCAGATACGCAGTATTTT.

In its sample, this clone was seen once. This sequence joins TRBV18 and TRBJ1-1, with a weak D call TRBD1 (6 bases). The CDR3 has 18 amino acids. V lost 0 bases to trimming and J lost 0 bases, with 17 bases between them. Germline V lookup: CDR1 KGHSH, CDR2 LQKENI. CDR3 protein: CASSPPRGNKGMNTEAFF. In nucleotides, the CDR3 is TGTGCCAGCTCACCACCGAGGGGGAACAAGGGAATGAACACTGAAGCTTTCTTT.

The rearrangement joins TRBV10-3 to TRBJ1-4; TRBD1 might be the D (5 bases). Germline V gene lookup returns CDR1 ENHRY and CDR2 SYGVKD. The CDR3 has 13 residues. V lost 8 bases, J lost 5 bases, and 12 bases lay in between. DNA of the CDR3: TGTGCCATCGGGGCCAGATCAAATGAAAAACTGTTTTTT. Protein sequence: CAIGARSNEKLFF.

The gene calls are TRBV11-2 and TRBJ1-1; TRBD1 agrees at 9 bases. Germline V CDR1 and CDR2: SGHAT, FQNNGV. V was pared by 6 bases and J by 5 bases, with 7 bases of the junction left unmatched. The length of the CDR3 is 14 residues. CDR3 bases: TGTGCCAGCAGGCACAGGGGGCGCGAAACTGAAGCTTTCTTT. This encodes CASRHRGRETEAFF.

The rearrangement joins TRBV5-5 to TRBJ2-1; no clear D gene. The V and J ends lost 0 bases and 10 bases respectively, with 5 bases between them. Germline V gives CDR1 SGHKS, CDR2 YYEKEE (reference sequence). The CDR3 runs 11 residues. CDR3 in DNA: TGTGCCAGCAGCTTGGCTTCGGAGCAGTTCTTC. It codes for CASSLASEQFF.

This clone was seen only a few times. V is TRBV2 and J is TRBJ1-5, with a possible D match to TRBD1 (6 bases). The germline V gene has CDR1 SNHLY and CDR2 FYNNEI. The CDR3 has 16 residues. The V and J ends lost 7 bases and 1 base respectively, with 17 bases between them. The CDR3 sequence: CASTQGGGRSNQPQHF. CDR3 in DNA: TGTGCCAGCACCCAAGGGGGGGGGAGAAGCAATCAGCCCCAGCATTTT.

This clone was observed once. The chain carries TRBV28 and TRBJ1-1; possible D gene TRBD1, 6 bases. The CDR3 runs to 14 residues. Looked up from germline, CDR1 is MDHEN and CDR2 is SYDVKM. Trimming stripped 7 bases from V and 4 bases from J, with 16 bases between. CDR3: CASTEVGAGTEAFF. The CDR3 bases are TGTGCCAGCACCGAGGTGGGGGCGGGCACTGAAGCTTTCTTT.

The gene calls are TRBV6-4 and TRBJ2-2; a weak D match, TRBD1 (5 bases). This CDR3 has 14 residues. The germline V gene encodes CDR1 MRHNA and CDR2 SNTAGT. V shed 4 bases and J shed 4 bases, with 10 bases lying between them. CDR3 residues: CASSVSRGTGELFF. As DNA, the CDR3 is TGTGCCAGCAGTGTCTCAAGGGGCACCGGGGAGCTGTTTTTT.

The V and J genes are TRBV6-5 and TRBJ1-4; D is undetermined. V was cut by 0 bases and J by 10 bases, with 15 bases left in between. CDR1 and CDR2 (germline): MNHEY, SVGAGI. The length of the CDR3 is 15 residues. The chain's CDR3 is CASSYSADGVGKLFF. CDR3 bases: TGTGCCAGCAGTTACTCGGCAGACGGGGTAGGAAAACTGTTTTTT.

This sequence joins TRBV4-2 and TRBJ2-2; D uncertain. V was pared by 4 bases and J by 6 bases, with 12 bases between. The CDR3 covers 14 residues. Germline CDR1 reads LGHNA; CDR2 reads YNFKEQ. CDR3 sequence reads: CASSRSPGAGELFF. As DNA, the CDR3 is TGTGCCAGCAGCCGGTCCCCAGGCGCCGGGGAGCTGTTTTTT.

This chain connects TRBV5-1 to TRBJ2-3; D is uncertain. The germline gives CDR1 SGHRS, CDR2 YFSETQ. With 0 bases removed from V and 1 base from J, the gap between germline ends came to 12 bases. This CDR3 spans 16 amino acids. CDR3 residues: CASSLAKQSRTDTQYF. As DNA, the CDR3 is TGCGCCAGCAGCTTGGCCAAACAGTCCCGCACAGATACGCAGTATTTT.

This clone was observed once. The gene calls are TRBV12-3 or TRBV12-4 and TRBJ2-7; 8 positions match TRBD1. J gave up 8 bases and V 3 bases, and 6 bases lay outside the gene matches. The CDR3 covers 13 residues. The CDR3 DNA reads TGTGCCAGCAGTTTCCGGGCAGGGGGCAAGCAGTACTTC. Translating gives CASSFRAGGKQYF.

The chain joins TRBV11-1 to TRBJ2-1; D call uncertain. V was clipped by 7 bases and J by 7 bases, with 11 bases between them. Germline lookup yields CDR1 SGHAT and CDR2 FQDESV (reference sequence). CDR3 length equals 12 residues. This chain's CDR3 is CASNPLGNEQFF. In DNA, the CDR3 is TGTGCCAGCAACCCTCTCGGGAATGAGCAGTTCTTC.

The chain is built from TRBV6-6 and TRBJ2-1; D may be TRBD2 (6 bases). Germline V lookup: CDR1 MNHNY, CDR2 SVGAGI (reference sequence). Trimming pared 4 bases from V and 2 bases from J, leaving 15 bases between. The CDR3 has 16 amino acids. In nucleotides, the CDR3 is TGTGCCAGCAGTTGGGGGACTTACAATACCTACAATGAGCAGTTCTTC. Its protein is CASSWGTYNTYNEQFF.